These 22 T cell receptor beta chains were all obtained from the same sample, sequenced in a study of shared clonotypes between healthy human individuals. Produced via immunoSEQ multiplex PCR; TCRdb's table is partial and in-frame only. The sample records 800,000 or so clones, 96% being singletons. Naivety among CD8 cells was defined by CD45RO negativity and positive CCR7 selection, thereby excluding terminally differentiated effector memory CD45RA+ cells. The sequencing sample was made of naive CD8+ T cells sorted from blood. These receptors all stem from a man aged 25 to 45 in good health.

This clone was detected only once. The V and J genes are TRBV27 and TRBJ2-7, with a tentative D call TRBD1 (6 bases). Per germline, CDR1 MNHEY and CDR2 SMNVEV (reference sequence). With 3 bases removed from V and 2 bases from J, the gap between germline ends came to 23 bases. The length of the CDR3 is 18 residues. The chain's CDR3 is CASSFSGTPTLRAYEQYF. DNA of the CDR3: TGTGCCAGCAGTTTCTCCGGGACACCCACCCTTCGCGCCTACGAGCAGTACTTC.

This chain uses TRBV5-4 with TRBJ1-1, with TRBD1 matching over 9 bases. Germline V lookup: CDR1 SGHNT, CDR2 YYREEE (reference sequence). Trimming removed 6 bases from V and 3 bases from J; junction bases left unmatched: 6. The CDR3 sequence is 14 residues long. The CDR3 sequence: CASTSDRGYTEAFF. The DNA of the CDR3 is TGTGCCAGCACTTCAGACAGGGGGTACACTGAAGCTTTCTTT.

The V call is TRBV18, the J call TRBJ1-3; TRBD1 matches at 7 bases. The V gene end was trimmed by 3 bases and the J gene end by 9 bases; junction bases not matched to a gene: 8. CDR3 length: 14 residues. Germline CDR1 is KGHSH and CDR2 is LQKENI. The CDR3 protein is CASSPGTAAATIYF. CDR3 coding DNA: TGTGCCAGCTCACCCGGGACAGCAGCCGCCACCATATATTTT.

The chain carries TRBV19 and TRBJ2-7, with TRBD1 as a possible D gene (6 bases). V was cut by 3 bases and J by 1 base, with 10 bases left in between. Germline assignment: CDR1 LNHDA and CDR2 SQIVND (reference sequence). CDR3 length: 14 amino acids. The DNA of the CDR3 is TGTGCCAGTAGTATGTCCGGACAGTCCTACGAGCAGTACTTC. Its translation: CASSMSGQSYEQYF.

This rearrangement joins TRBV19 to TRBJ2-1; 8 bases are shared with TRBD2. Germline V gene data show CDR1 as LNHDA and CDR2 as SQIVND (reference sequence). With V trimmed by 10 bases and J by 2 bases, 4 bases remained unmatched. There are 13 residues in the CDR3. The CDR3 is CATSGFTYNEQFF. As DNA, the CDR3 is TGTGCCACTAGCGGGTTCACCTACAATGAGCAGTTCTTC.

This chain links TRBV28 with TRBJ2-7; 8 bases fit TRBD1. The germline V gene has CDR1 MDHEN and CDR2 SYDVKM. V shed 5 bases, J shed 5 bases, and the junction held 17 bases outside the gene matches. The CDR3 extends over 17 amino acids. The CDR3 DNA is TGTGCCAGCAGTGTATCCCGGGGGACAGGAGTTCGGGACGAGCAGTACTTC. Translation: CASSVSRGTGVRDEQYF.

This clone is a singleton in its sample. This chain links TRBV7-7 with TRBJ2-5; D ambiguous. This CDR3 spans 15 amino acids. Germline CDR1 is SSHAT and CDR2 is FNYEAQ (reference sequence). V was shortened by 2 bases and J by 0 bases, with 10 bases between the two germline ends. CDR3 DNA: TGTGCCAGCAGCTTACGTTGGGGAAACCAAGAGACCCAGTACTTC. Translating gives CASSLRWGNQETQYF. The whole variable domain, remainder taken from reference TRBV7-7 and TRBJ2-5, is GAGVSQSPRYKVTKRGQDVTLRCDPISSHATLYWYQQALGQGPEFLTYFNYEAQPDKSGLPSDRFSAERPEGSISTLTIQRTEQRDSAMYRCASSLRWGNQETQYFGPGTRLLVL.

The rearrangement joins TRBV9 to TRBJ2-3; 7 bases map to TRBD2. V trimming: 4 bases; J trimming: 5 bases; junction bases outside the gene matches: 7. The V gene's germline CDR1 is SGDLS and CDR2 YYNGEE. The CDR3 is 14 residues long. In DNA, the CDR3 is TGTGCCAGCAGCCTCGGGACTACCAAAGATACGCAGTATTTT. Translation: CASSLGTTKDTQYF.

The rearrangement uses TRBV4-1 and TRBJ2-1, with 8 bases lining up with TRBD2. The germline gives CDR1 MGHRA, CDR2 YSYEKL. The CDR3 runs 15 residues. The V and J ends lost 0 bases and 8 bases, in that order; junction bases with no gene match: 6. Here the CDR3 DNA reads TGCGCCAGCAGCCAAGATCGGACTAGCATCTATGAGCAGTTCTTC. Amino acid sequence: CASSQDRTSIYEQFF.

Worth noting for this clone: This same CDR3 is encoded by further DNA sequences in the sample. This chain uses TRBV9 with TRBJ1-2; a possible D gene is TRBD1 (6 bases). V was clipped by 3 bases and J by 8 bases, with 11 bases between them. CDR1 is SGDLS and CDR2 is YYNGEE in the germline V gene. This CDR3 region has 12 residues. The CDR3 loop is CASSDRGNGYTF. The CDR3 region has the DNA TGTGCCAGCAGCGATAGGGGGAACGGCTACACCTTC. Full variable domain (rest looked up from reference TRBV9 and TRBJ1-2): DSGVTQTPKHLITATGQRVTLRCSPRSGDLSVYWYQQSLDQGLQFLIQYYNGEERAKGNILERFSAQQFPDLHSELNLSSLELGDSALYFCASSDRGNGYTFGSGTRLTVV.

The CDR3 spells CASTANSGGVMETQYF. CDR3 coding DNA: TGTGCCAGCACTGCCAATTCAGGGGGAGTAATGGAGACCCAGTACTTC. V and J are TRBV2 and TRBJ2-5, with TRBD1 matching 7 bases. The trim removed 7 bases at V and 5 bases at J, leaving 16 bases unmatched. This CDR3 comprises 16 residues. From germline, CDR1 is SNHLY and CDR2 FYNNEI.

This chain's CDR3 is CASGVGLAGYEQYF. In DNA, the CDR3 is TGTGCCAGCGGGGTAGGGCTAGCTGGGTACGAGCAGTACTTC. The chain joins TRBV6-6 to TRBJ2-7; D is perhaps TRBD2 (5 bases). This CDR3 has 14 residues. Looked up from germline, CDR1 is MNHNY and CDR2 is SVGAGI (reference sequence). Trimming cost V 8 bases and J 4 bases, with 18 bases left between them.

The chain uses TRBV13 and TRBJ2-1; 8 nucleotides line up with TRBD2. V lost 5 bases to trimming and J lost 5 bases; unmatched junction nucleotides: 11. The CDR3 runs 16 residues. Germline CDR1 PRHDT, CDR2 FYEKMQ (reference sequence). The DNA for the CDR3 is TGTGCCAGCAGCCGATTTACCGGGACTAGTGACAATGAGCAGTTCTTC. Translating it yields CASSRFTGTSDNEQFF.

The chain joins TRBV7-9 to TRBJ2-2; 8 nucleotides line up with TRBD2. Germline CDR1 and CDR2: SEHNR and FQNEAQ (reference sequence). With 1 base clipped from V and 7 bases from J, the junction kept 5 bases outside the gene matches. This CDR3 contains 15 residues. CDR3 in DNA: TGTGCCAGCAGCTTAGAAGCGGGAGAAGTCGGGGAGCTGTTTTTT. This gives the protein CASSLEAGEVGELFF.

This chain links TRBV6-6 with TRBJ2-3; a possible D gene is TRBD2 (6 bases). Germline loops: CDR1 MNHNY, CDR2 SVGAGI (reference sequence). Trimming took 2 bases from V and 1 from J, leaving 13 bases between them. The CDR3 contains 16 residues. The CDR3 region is CASSYRLEGGTDTQYF. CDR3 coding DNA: TGTGCCAGCAGTTACCGCCTGGAGGGCGGCACAGATACGCAGTATTTT.

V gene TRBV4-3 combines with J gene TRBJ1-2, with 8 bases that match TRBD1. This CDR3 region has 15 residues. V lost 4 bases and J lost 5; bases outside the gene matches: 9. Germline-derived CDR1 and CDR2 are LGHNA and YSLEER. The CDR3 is CASSPTGTGHYGYTF. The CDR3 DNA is TGCGCCAGCAGCCCTACCGGGACAGGACATTATGGCTACACCTTC.

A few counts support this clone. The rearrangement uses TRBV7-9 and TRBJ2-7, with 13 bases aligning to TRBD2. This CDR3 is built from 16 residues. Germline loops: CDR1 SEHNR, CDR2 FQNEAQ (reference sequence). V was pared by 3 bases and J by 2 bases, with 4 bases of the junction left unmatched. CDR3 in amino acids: CASSFGTSGTTYEQYF. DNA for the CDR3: TGTGCCAGCAGCTTCGGGACTAGCGGGACTACCTACGAGCAGTACTTC.

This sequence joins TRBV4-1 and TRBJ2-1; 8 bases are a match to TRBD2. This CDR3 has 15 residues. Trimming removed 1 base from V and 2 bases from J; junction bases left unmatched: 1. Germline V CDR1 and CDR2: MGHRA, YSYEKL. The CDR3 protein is CASSQVTSAYNEQFF. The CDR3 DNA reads TGCGCCAGCAGCCAAGTGACTAGCGCCTACAATGAGCAGTTCTTC.

CDR3 bases: TGTGCTAGTGGTTTGGCGACCGGGACTACCTACAATGAGCAGTTCTTC. Encoded protein: CASGLATGTTYNEQFF. The V gene is TRBV12-5, the J gene TRBJ2-1; TRBD2 matches at 7 bases. The V gene's germline CDR1 is LGHNT and CDR2 FRNRAP. The CDR3 has 16 residues. V was clipped by 1 base and J by 2 bases; unmatched bases: 5.

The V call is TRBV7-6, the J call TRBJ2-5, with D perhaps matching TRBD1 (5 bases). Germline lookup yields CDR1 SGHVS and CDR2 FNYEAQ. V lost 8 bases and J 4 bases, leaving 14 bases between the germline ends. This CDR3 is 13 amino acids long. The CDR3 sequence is CASSSGIGETQYF. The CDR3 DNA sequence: TGTGCCAGCTCCTCAGGGATCGGAGAGACCCAGTACTTC.

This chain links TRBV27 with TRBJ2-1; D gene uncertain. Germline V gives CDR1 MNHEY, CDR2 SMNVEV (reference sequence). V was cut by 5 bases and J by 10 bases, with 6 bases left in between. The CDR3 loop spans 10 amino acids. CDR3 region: CASSNGEQFF. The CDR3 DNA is TGTGCCAGCAGTAACGGGGAGCAGTTCTTC.

The CDR3 DNA reads TGTGCCAGCAGCAGCGAAACGGGAAACACCATATATTTT. Encoded protein: CASSSETGNTIYF. The rearrangement links TRBV13 to TRBJ1-3; D remains ambiguous. The germline V gene encodes CDR1 PRHDT and CDR2 FYEKMQ (reference sequence). Trimming left V 5 bases short and J 4 bases short, with 9 bases between. The CDR3 length is 13 residues.